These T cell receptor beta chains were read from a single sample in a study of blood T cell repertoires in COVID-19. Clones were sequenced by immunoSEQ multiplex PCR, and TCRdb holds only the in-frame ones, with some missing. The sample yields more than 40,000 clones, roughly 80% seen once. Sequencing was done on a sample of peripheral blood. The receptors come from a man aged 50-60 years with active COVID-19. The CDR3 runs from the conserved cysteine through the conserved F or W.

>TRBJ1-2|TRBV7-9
CASSLQNFYGYTF
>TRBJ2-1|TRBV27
CASSLLARTLQGGITYNEQFF
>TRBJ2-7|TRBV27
CASIRWDRGEQYF
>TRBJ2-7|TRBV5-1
CASSLAGDEQYF
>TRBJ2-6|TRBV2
CASSGLSSGANVLTF
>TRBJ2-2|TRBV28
CASSPAGGRTGELFF
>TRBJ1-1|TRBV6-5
CASRRQGLNTEAFF
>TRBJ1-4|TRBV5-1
CASTPDSTNEKLFF
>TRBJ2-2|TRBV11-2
CASSSAYTGELFF
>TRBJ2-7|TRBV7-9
CASSLPGLSYEQYF
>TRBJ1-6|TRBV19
CASDPTGNSPLHF
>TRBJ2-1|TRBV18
CASSPRQGVAYNEQFF
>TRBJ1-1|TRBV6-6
CASLQNTEAFF
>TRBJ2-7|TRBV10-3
CAISESTSSYEQYF
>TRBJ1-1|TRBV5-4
CASRRALGNTEAFF
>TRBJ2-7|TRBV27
CASSRDYFLYEQYF
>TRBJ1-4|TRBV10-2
CASYPTGSNEKLFF
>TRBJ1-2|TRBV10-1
CASSAGKDYGYTF
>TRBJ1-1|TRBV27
CASRQGTNTEAFF
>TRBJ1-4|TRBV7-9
CASSSGQGPEILFF
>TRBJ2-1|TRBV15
CATSWGAGGYNEQFF
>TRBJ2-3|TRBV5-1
CASNLAGGMTDTQYF
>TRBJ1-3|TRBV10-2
CASSSSSGNTIYF
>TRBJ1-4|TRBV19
CASTNTRGGDGEKLFF
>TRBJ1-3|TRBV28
CASSLMLGEVTGNTIYF
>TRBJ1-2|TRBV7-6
CASSLAPWAGANYGYTF
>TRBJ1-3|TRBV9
CASSVERAGHTIYF
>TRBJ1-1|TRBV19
CASHRGAGTNTEAFF
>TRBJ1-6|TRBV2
CASSEERAENNSPLHF
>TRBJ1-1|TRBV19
CASSVGAGTEAFF
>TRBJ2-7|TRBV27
CASSANPGQVTEQYF
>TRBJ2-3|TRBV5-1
CASSLMSGPDTQYF
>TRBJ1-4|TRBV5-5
CASSVQLTNEKLFF